The 6 T cell receptor beta chains given below trace back to one sample, sequenced in a study of regulatory T cells in long-lasting Graves disease. Time point specified: persistent/refractory GD, antithyroid drugs over 5 years with positive TRAb. RNA from PBMCs was the source of the TCR library. Investigators prepared the TCR beta libraries by applying iRepertoire HTBI primers and Arm-PCR of CDR3 regions. TCRdb re-analysed the multiplex PCR reads in MiXCR, keeping a single row per CDR3 protein. The data show around 450,000 distinct CDR3 sequences, roughly 21% seen once. The sequences come from peripheral blood mononuclear cells (PBMCs), collected when the disease was refractory, from a patient treated with antithyroid drugs. The receptors originated from a female donor with Graves disease.

This clonotype was found a few times. V and J are TRBV7-9 and TRBJ1-1; D is unclear. Trimming left V 6 bases short and J 5 bases short, with 13 bases between. This CDR3 contains 13 residues. Germline V gives CDR1 SEHNR, CDR2 FQNEAQ (reference sequence). CDR3 bases: TGTGCCAGCAGATTGGGCCCGGCGACTGAAGCTTTCTTT. Protein sequence: CASRLGPATEAFF.

This clonotype was counted ten times or more. The chain combines TRBV28 with TRBJ2-5, with unresolved D. V was cut by 1 base and J by 5 bases, with 8 bases left in between. Germline V CDR1 and CDR2: MDHEN, SYDVKM. CDR3 length equals 13 residues. Written as DNA, the CDR3 is TGTGCCAGCAGTTTATTAGGGCGGGAGACCCAGTACTTC. Its translation: CASSLLGRETQYF.

This chain links TRBV6-5 with TRBJ2-5; D gene uncertain. The V and J ends lost 0 bases and 9 bases respectively, with 14 bases between them. CDR3 length: 14 residues. The germline V gene has CDR1 MNHEY and CDR2 SVGAGI. CDR3 nucleotides: TGTGCCAGCAGTTACTCGTACTATCCCCCGGCCCAGTACTTC. Translation: CASSYSYYPPAQYF.

This clonotype was seen at least ten times. The chain joins TRBV28 to TRBJ2-5, with D perhaps given as TRBD1 or TRBD2 (5 bases each). V shed 7 bases and J shed 5 bases, with 14 bases lying between them. The length of the CDR3 is 13 residues. Germline V lookup: CDR1 MDHEN, CDR2 SYDVKM. The DNA of the CDR3 is TGTGCCAGCACTCTTCGGGGCCGGGAGACCCAGTACTTC. Translation: CASTLRGRETQYF.

This clonotype has at least ten counts. The chain couples TRBV6-1 to TRBJ1-5; D uncertain. CDR1 is MNHNS, CDR2 SASEGT, per germline. The CDR3 is 17 amino acids. V lost 5 bases and J 4 bases, leaving 21 bases between the germline ends. The CDR3 DNA reads as TGTGCCAGCAGTCGACGAACCGGGGTTGGAGTAAATCAGCCCCAGCATTTT. Translating gives CASSRRTGVGVNQPQHF.

This sequence joins TRBV7-2 and TRBJ2-7; 8 bases fit TRBD1. V dropped 3 bases and J dropped 3; count of bases not matched to a gene: 7. Germline CDR1 SGHTA, CDR2 FQGNSA. CDR3 length: 15 amino acids. CDR3 coding DNA: TGTGCCAGCAGCTTTTCAGGGGGCGGACTCTACGAGCAGTACTTC. It yields the protein CASSFSGGGLYEQYF.